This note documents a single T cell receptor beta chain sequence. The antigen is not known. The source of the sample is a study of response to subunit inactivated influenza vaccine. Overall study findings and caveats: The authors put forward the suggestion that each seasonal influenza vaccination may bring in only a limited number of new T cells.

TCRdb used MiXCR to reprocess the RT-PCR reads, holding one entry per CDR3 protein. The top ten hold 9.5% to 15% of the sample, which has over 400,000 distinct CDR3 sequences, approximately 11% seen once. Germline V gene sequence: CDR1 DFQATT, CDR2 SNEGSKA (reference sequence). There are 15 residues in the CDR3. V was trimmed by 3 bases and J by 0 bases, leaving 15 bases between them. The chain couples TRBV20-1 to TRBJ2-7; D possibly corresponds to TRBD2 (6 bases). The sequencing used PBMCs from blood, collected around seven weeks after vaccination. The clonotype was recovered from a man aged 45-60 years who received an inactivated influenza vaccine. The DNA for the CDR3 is TGCAGTGCTAGCGTCCCGTCCGGGGGCTCCTACGAGCAGTACTTC. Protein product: CSASVPSGGSYEQYF.